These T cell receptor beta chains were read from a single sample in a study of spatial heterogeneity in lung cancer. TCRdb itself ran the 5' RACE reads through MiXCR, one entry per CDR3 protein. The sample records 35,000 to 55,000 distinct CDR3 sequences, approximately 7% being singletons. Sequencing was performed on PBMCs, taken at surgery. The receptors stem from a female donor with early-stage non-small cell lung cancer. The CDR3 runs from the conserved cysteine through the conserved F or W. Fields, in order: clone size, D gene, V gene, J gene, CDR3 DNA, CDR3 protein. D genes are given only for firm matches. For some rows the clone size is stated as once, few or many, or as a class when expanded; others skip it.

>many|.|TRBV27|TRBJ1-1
TGTGCCAGCAGTTCGTACAGGAACACTGAAGCTTTCTTT
CASSSYRNTEAFF
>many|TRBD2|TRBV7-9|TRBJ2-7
TGTGCCAGCAGCCCCGGACTAGCGGGGTACTCCTACGAGCAGTACTTC
CASSPGLAGYSYEQYF
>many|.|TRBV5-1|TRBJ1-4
TGCGCCAGCAGCTTCCCGGACAGCGAAAAACTGTTTTTT
CASSFPDSEKLFF
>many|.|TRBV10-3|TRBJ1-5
TGTGCCATCAACTTCCCGGGCAATCAGCCCCAGCATTTT
CAINFPGNQPQHF
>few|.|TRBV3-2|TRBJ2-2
TGTGCCAGCAGCCACCCTATGCGTGGGCCAAACACCGGGGAGCTGTTTTTT
CASSHPMRGPNTGELFF
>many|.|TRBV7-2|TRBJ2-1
TGTGCCAGCAGCCGCTCCTACACCAATGAGCAGTTCTTC
CASSRSYTNEQFF
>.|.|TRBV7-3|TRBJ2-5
TGTGCCAGCAGCTACGGAGTAGGGCCCCAAGAGACCCAGTACTTC
CASSYGVGPQETQYF
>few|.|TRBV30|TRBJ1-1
TGTGCCTGGAGTTGGGGGGAAGGCCCGAGTACTGAAGCTTTCTTT
CAWSWGEGPSTEAFF
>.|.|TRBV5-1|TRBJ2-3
TGCGCCAGCAGCTTAGGGGGGGCAAGCACAGATACGCAGTATTTT
CASSLGGASTDTQYF
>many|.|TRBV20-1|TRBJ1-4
TGCAGTGCTAGATCGGAAGGTTCTGAAAAACTGTTTTTT
CSARSEGSEKLFF
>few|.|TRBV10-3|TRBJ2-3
TGTGCCATCAGAGCGGAGGGGGCCACAGATACGCAGTATTTT
CAIRAEGATDTQYF
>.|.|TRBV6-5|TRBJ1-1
TGTGCCAGCAGTCCGCTTCGGCAGACTGAAGCTTTCTTT
CASSPLRQTEAFF
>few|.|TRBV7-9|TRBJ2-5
TGTGCCAGCAGCTCTGGGACCTTCCAAGAGACCCAGTACTTC
CASSSGTFQETQYF
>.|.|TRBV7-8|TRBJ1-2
TGTGCCAGCAGCCTAAGACAGGCCGGAACCTCCCCTAGTGGCTACACCTTC
CASSLRQAGTSPSGYTF
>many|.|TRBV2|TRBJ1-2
TGTGCCAGCCGATCGAAGTTTACATTCTATGGCTACACCTTC
CASRSKFTFYGYTF
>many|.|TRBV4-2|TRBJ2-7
TGTGCCAGCAGCCTCAGAGACAGCCCGACCTACGAGCAGTACTTC
CASSLRDSPTYEQYF
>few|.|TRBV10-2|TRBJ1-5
TGCGCCAGCAGTGAGATTATGGGTCAGCCCCAGCATTTT
CASSEIMGQPQHF
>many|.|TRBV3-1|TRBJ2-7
TGTGCCAGCAGCCCGTCCCGACAGGTCGTCTACGAGCAGTACTTC
CASSPSRQVVYEQYF
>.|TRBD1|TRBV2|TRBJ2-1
TGTGCCAGCAGTGAACGACAGGGCAAAAATGAGCAGTTCTTC
CASSERQGKNEQFF
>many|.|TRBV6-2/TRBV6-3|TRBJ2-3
TGTGCCAGCAGCGGGGGCTTTCTTTCAGATACGCAGTATTTT
CASSGGFLSDTQYF
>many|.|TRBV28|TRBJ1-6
TGTGCCAGCACCCTAAGCAGATTAAATTCACCCCTCCACTTT
CASTLSRLNSPLHF
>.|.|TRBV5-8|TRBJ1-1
TGTGCCAGCAGCTTGACGGGGGGCCCTCCTTTGAACACTGAAGCTTTCTTT
CASSLTGGPPLNTEAFF
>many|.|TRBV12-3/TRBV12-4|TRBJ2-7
TGTGCCAGCAGCATCCGGCGTCGACACCAGTACTTC
CASSIRRRHQYF